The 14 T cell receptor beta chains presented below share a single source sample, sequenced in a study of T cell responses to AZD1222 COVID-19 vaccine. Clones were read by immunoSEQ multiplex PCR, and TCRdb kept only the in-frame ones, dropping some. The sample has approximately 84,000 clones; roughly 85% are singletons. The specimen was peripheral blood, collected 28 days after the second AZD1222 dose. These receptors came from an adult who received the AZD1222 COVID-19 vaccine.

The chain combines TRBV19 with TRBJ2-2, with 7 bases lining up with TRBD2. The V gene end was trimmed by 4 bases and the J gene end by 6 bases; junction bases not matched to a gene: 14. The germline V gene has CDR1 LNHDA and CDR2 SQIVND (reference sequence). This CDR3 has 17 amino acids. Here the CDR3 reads CASSRGGLVLGAGELFF. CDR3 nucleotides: TGTGCCAGTAGTAGGGGCGGACTAGTTCTGGGTGCCGGGGAGCTGTTTTTT.

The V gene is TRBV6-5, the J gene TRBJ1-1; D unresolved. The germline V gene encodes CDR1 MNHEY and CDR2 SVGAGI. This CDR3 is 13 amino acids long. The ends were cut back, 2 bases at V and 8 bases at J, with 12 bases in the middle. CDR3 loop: CASSYSRAGEAFF. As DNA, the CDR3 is TGTGCCAGCAGTTACAGTAGGGCGGGAGAAGCTTTCTTT.

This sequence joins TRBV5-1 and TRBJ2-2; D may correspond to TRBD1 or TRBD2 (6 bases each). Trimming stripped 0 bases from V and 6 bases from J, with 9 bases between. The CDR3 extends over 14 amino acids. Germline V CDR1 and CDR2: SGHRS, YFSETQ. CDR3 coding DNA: TGCGCCAGCAGCTTGGATGGGGGGCCCGGGGAGCTGTTTTTT. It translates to CASSLDGGPGELFF. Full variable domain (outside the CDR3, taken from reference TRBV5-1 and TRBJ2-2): KAGVTQTPRYLIKTRGQQVTLSCSPISGHRSVSWYQQTPGQGLQFLFEYFSETQRNKGNFPGRFSGRQFSNSRSEMNVSTLELGDSALYLCASSLDGGPGELFFGEGSRLTVL.

The CDR3 loop is CASSIVSGSKAGELFF. In DNA, the CDR3 is TGTGCCAGTAGTATAGTTTCGGGCAGTAAGGCCGGGGAGCTGTTTTTT. The chain uses TRBV19 and TRBJ2-2; unclear D gene. The CDR3 contains 16 residues. Germline CDR1 reads LNHDA; CDR2 reads SQIVND (reference sequence). Trimming took 1 base from V and 6 from J, leaving 15 bases between them. Based on the CDR3 plus reference TRBV19 and TRBJ2-2, the full variable domain is DGGITQSPKYLFRKEGQNVTLSCEQNLNHDAMYWYRQDPGQGLRLIYYSQIVNDFQKGDIAEGYSVSREKKESFPLTVTSAQKNPTAFYLCASSIVSGSKAGELFFGEGSRLTVL.

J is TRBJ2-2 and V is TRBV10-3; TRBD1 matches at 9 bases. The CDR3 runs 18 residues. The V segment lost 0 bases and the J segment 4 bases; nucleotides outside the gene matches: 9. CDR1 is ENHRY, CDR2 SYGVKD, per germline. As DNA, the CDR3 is TGTGCCATCAGTGAGTCTCAGGGACAGGGACGGGCCACCGGGGAGCTGTTTTTT. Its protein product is CAISESQGQGRATGELFF.

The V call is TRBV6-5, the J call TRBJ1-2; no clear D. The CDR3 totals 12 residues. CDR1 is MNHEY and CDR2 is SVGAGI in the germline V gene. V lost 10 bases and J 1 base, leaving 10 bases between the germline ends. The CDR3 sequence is CATHFRNYGYTF. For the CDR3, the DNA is TGTGCCACCCATTTCCGTAACTATGGCTACACCTTC.

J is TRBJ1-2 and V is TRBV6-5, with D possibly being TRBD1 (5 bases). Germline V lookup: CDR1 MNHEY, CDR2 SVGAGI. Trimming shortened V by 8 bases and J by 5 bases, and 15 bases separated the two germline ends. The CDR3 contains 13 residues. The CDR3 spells CASRNGRGYGYTF. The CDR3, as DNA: TGTGCCAGCCGAAACGGGCGGGGGTATGGCTACACCTTC.

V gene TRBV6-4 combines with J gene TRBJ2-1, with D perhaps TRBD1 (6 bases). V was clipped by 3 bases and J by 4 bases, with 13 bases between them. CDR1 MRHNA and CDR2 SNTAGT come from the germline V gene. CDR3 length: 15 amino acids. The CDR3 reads CASSEGQIGYNEQFF. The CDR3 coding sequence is TGTGCCAGCAGTGAAGGACAGATAGGATACAATGAGCAGTTCTTC.

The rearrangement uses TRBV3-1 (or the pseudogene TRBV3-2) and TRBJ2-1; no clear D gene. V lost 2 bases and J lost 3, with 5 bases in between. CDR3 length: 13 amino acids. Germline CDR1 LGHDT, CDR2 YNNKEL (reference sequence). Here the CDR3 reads CASSQKSYNEQFF. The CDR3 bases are TGTGCCAGCAGCCAAAAAAGCTACAATGAGCAGTTCTTC.

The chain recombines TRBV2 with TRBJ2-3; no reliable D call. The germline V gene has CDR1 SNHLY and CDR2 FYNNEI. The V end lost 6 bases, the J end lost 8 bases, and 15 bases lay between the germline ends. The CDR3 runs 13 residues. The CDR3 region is CASRDPVRLTQYF. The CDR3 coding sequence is TGTGCCAGCAGGGACCCAGTACGGCTTACGCAGTATTTT. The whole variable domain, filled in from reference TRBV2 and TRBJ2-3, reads EPEVTQTPSHQVTQMGQEVILRCVPISNHLYFYWYRQILGQKVEFLVSFYNNEISEKSEIFDDQFSVERPDGSNFTLKIRSTKLEDSAMYFCASRDPVRLTQYFGPGTRLTVL.

CDR3 sequence reads: CASSFIGEQYF. The CDR3 DNA reads as TGTGCCAGCAGCTTCATTGGAGAGCAGTACTTC. The V call is TRBV5-6, the J call TRBJ2-7; no definite D call. The germline V and J ends were trimmed by 2 bases and 7 bases, with 7 bases remaining between them. There are 11 residues in the CDR3. Germline CDR1 is SGHDT and CDR2 is YYEEEE.

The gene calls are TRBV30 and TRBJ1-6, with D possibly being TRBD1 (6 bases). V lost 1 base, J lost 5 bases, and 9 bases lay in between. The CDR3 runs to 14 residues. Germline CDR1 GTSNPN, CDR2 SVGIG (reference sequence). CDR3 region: CAWSGGRDNSPLHF. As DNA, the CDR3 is TGTGCCTGGAGTGGGGGGCGGGATAATTCACCCCTCCACTTT.

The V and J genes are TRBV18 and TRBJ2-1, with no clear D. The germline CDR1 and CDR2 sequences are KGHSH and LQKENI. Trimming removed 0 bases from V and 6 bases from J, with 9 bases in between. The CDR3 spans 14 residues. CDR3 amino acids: CASSPPAKSNEQFF. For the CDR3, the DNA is TGTGCCAGCTCACCACCGGCCAAGTCCAATGAGCAGTTCTTC.

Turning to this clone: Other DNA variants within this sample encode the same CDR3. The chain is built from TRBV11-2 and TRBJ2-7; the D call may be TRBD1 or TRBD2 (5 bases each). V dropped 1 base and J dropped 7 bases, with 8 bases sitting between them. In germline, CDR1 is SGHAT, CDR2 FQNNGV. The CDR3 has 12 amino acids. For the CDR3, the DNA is TGTGCCAGCAGCTTAGGGGGGAGTGAGCAGTACTTC. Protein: CASSLGGSEQYF.